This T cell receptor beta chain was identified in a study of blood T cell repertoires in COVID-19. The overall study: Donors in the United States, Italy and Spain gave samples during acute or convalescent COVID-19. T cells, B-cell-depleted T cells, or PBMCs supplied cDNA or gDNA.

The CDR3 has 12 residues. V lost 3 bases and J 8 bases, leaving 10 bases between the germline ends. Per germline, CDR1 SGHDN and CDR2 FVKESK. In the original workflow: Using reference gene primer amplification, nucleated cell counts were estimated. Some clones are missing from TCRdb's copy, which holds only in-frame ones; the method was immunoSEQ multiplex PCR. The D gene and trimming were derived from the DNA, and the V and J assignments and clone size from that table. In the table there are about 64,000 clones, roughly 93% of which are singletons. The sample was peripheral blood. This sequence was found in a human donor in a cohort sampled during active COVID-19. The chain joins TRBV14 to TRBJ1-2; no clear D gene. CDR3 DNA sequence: TGTGCCAGCAGCCATGAGGGAACAGGCTACACCTTC. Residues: CASSHEGTGYTF.